These 18 T cell receptor beta chains came from one sample sequenced in a study of monozygotic twins with inflammatory bowel disease. From the 5' RACE reads, TCRdb lists one entry per CDR3 protein and no DNA. The sample totals some 450,000 distinct CDR3 sequences. The sample was blood. All receptors derive from a human donor with ulcerative colitis or Crohn's disease, or a healthy co-twin of an affected twin (not recorded which).

The rearrangement uses TRBV5-1 and TRBJ2-6; lacking DNA, the TRBD1 call made by TCRdb goes unchecked. The CDR3 runs to 18 residues. The germline gives CDR1 SGHRS, CDR2 YFSETQ. The CDR3 reads CASSLEGTGGSGANVLTF. The whole variable domain, remainder taken from reference TRBV5-1 and TRBJ2-6, is KAGVTQTPRYLIKTRGQQVTLSCSPISGHRSVSWYQQTPGQGLQFLFEYFSETQRNKGNFPGRFSGRQFSNSRSEMNVSTLELGDSALYLCASSLEGTGGSGANVLTFGAGSRLTVL.

The rearrangement joins TRBV29-1 to TRBJ2-6. CDR1 is SQVTM and CDR2 is ANQGSEA in the germline V gene. This CDR3 comprises 11 residues. CDR3: CSVGGANVLTF.

V is TRBV7-2 and J is TRBJ2-7; TCRdb's assignment of TRBD2 cannot be checked, as there is no DNA. The CDR3 is 15 residues long. Germline CDR1 is SGHTA and CDR2 is FQGNSA. CDR3 sequence: CASSLSRDLTYEQYF.

The chain has TRBV20-1 and TRBJ2-1; TCRdb selects TRBD2, and the lack of DNA leaves this call unchecked. The CDR3 runs to 13 residues. Germline CDR1 is DFQATT and CDR2 is SNEGSKA (reference sequence). CDR3 sequence: CSAIAGAGNEQFF.

The chain joins TRBV10-3 to TRBJ1-4. The V gene's germline CDR1 is ENHRY and CDR2 SYGVKD. This CDR3 is 11 amino acids long. CDR3: CAISGGGKLFF.

This chain uses TRBV5-1 with TRBJ2-1. The CDR3 runs to 13 residues. Germline loops: CDR1 SGHRS, CDR2 YFSETQ. The CDR3 region is CASSPDFYNEQFF.

The chain is built from TRBV7-6 and TRBJ2-1; the D call from TCRdb, TRBD2, cannot be confirmed without DNA. The CDR3 contains 21 residues. CDR1 and CDR2 (germline): SGHVS, FNYEAQ. CDR3 sequence: CASSLLSPTGHRTSGYNEQFF.

This chain connects TRBV5-1 to TRBJ1-2; TCRdb calls TRBD1, which cannot be checked without DNA. Germline V lookup: CDR1 SGHRS, CDR2 YFSETQ. The CDR3 consists of 15 residues. The CDR3: CASSPAGEPSNGYTF.

The V call is TRBV29-1, the J call TRBJ1-1. CDR1 is SQVTM, CDR2 ANQGSEA, per germline. The CDR3 runs 13 residues. The CDR3: CSVEGSIAAEAFF.

CDR3 sequence reads: CATSRTRTGQETQYF. The chain couples TRBV15 to TRBJ2-5. The CDR3 has 15 amino acids. CDR1 is LNHNV and CDR2 is YYDKDF in the germline V gene (reference sequence).

The gene calls are TRBV3-1 and TRBJ2-7; no DNA is available, so the TRBD1 call from TCRdb remains unchecked. Looked up from germline, CDR1 is LGHDT and CDR2 is YNNKEL (reference sequence). This CDR3 is built from 14 residues. CDR3 loop: CASSHNRQGHEQYF.

The V call is TRBV11-2, the J call TRBJ2-3; TCRdb returns TRBD2, unconfirmable since there is no DNA. Germline V gives CDR1 SGHAT, CDR2 FQNNGV. The CDR3 is made up of 18 amino acids. CDR3 residues: CASSFYLLAGGVADTQYF.

The chain links TRBV12-3 or TRBV12-4 to TRBJ2-7; the D gene TCRdb calls, TRBD1, cannot be checked with no DNA. The CDR3 extends over 16 amino acids. CDR3 sequence reads: CASSLGDPGQGYEQYF.

The chain has TRBV7-2 and TRBJ2-1. Per germline, CDR1 SGHTA and CDR2 FQGNSA. The CDR3 runs to 13 residues. This chain's CDR3 is CASSFNSVNEQFF.

This chain uses TRBV5-1 with TRBJ2-5; there is no DNA to check the TCRdb D call of TRBD2. Germline V gives CDR1 SGHRS, CDR2 YFSETQ. This CDR3 contains 16 residues. The CDR3 sequence: CASSETSGGVPETQYF. Looking up the rest from reference TRBV5-1 and TRBJ2-5 gives the full variable domain: KAGVTQTPRYLIKTRGQQVTLSCSPISGHRSVSWYQQTPGQGLQFLFEYFSETQRNKGNFPGRFSGRQFSNSRSEMNVSTLELGDSALYLCASSETSGGVPETQYFGPGTRLLVL.

V is TRBV27 and J is TRBJ2-7. The germline gives CDR1 MNHEY, CDR2 SMNVEV (reference sequence). The length of the CDR3 is 15 residues. The CDR3 sequence: CASSSPSGATYEQYF.

V is TRBV5-6 and J is TRBJ2-2; TCRdb proposes TRBD2, but this gene call is untestable without DNA. Germline-derived CDR1 and CDR2 are SGHDT and YYEEEE. The CDR3 is 16 residues long. The CDR3: CASSSRTSGSSGELFF.

The chain carries TRBV7-2 and TRBJ2-7. The CDR3 has 13 amino acids. Per the germline V gene, CDR1 is SGHTA and CDR2 is FQGNSA. This CDR3 is CASSALGSYEQYF.